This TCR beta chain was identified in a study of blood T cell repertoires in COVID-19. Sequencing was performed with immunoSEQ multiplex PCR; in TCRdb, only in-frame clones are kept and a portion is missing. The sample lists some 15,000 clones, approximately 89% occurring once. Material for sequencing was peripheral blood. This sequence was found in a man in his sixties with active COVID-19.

The DNA for the CDR3 is TGTGCCAGCAGCCCCATGAGCGGGGGGCCTTTTGAGACCCAGTACTTC. Its protein product is CASSPMSGGPFETQYF. This chain connects TRBV7-9 to TRBJ2-5; 9 bases agree with TRBD2. Germline CDR1 is SEHNR and CDR2 is FQNEAQ (reference sequence). This CDR3 spans 16 amino acids. V lost 5 bases and J lost 5; bases outside the gene matches: 12.